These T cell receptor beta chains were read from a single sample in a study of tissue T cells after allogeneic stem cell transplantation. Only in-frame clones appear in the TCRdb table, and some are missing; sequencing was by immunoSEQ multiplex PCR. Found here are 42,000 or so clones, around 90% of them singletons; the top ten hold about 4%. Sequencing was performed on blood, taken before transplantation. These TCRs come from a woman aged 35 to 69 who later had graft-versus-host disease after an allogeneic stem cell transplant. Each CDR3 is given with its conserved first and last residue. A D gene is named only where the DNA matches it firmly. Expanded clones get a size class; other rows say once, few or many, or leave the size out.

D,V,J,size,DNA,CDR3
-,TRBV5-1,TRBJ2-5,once,TGCGCCAGCAGCTTGGTTGGGTTTCAAGAGACCCAGTACTTC,CASSLVGFQETQYF
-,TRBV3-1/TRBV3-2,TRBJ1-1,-,TGTGCCAGCAGCCCATCAGGGGTTACTGAAGCTTTCTTT,CASSPSGVTEAFF
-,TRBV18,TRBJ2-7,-,TGTGCCAGCTCACCAGACCCGGACGAGCAGTACTTC,CASSPDPDEQYF
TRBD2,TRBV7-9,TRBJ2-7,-,TGTGCCAGCAGCTCAGCGGGCTTAGCGGGAGCAAAGGAGCAGTACTTC,CASSSAGLAGAKEQYF
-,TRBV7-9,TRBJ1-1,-,TGTGCCAGCAGCTTAGCAGGGAAGGGCACTGAAGCTTTCTTT,CASSLAGKGTEAFF
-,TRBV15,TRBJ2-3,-,TGTGCCACCAGTACGGGCCTAGCCCCCGATACGCAGTATTTT,CATSTGLAPDTQYF
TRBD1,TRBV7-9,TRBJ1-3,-,TGTGCCAGCAGCTCCGGGGACAGGTACTCTGGAAACACCATATATTTT,CASSSGDRYSGNTIYF
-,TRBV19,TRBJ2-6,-,TGTGCCAGTAGTACCAAACTAAGCTCTGGGGCCAACGTCCTGACTTTC,CASSTKLSSGANVLTF
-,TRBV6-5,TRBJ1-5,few,TGTGCCAGCAGCTCGACTGGGAGCAATCAGCCCCAGCATTTT,CASSSTGSNQPQHF
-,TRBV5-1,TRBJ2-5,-,TGCGCCAGCAGCTTGGATGGGGGGGCAAACTTGGAGACCCAGTACTTC,CASSLDGGANLETQYF